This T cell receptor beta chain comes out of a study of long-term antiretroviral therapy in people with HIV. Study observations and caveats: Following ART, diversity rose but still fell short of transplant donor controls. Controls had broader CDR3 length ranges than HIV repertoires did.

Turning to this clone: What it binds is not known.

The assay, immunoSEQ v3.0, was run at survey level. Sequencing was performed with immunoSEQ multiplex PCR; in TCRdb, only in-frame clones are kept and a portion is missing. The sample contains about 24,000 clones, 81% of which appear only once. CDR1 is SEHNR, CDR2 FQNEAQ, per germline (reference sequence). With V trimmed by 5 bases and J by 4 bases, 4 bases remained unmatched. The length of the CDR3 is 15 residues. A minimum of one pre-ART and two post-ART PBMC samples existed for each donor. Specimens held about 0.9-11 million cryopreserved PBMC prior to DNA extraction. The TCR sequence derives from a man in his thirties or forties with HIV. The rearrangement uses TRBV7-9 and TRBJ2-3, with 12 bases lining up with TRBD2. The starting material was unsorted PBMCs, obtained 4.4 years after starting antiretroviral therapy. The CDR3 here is CASSGLAGSPDTQYF. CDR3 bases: TGTGCCAGCAGCGGACTAGCGGGGTCCCCAGATACGCAGTATTTT.